The 11 T cell receptor beta chains below come from one sample, sequenced in a study of T cell repertoires in aging, cancer and after chemotherapy. TCR beta rearrangements were amplified from peripheral blood genomic DNA. Multiplex touch-down PCR with TRB-A/B primers amplified rearranged V-D-J TRB sequences. TCRdb redid the calling of the multiplex PCR reads with MiXCR, one entry per CDR3 protein. The sample holds some 2,500 distinct CDR3 sequences, approximately 22% seen once. Sequencing was done on a sample of blood. Every receptor here comes from a human donor with a solid tumor.

The genes are TRBV20-1 and TRBJ1-1; D is uncertain. Germline CDR1 DFQATT, CDR2 SNEGSKA (reference sequence). This CDR3 is 12 amino acids long. Deletions cut 5 bases from V and 6 bases from J, with 13 bases between. The CDR3 nucleotides are TGCAGTGCTCGCCGGAACTCTGCTGAAGCTTTCTTT. This translates into CSARRNSAEAFF.

This clonotype was counted between two and nine times. The J gene is TRBJ2-1, the V gene TRBV19, with no clear D. The CDR3 runs to 14 residues. Germline lookup yields CDR1 LNHDA and CDR2 SQIVND (reference sequence). V dropped 2 bases and J dropped 2 bases, with 7 bases sitting between them. The DNA for the CDR3 is TGTGCCAGTAGTATATCAACACCCTACAATGAGCAGTTCTTC. Protein sequence: CASSISTPYNEQFF. The complete variable domain, with remaining parts taken from reference TRBV19 and TRBJ2-1, reads DGGITQSPKYLFRKEGQNVTLSCEQNLNHDAMYWYRQDPGQGLRLIYYSQIVNDFQKGDIAEGYSVSREKKESFPLTVTSAQKNPTAFYLCASSISTPYNEQFFGPGTRLTVL.

The chain couples TRBV10-3 to TRBJ2-2; 7 bases map to TRBD1. The junction had 7 bases not matched to a gene; V was cut back by 2 bases and J by 1 base. CDR1 is ENHRY and CDR2 is SYGVKD in the germline V gene. This CDR3 contains 17 residues. The CDR3 region is CAISEAGTALNTGELFF. CDR3 coding DNA: TGTGCCATCAGTGAGGCTGGGACAGCTCTGAACACCGGGGAGCTGTTTTTT.

The chain employs TRBV27 and TRBJ1-2; no clear D. V was pared by 3 bases and J by 2 bases, with 10 bases between. Germline V lookup: CDR1 MNHEY, CDR2 SMNVEV (reference sequence). The CDR3 contains 14 residues. CDR3 region: CASSFSTKNYGYTF. DNA of the CDR3: TGTGCCAGCAGTTTTTCGACAAAGAACTATGGCTACACCTTC.

Only a few counts were recorded for this clonotype. The rearrangement links TRBV5-6 to TRBJ1-1, with D hard to call. The V gene's germline CDR1 is SGHDT and CDR2 YYEEEE. V lost 4 bases, J lost 0 bases, and 7 bases lay in between. The CDR3 is made up of 13 amino acids. DNA of the CDR3: TGTGCCAGCAGCCCAGCACTGAACACTGAAGCTTTCTTT. This translates into CASSPALNTEAFF.

This clonotype has just a few counts. The rearrangement joins TRBV6-6 to TRBJ2-3, with TRBD1 identical over 7 bases. Looked up from germline, CDR1 is MNHNY and CDR2 is SVGAGI (reference sequence). The CDR3 is made up of 16 amino acids. With 5 bases clipped from V and 0 bases from J, the junction kept 8 bases outside the gene matches. The CDR3 spells CASSPFGDRSTDTQYF. In nucleotides, the CDR3 is TGTGCCAGCAGTCCTTTCGGGGACAGAAGCACAGATACGCAGTATTTT.

This clonotype was found a few times. The rearrangement uses TRBV12-3 or TRBV12-4 and TRBJ2-5; D uncertain. This CDR3 region has 14 residues. The V and J ends lost 5 bases and 1 base respectively, with 11 bases between them. CDR3 nucleotides: TGTGCCAGCAGTCCAGATTCGATCCAAGAGACCCAGTACTTC. Translation gives CASSPDSIQETQYF.

The V call is TRBV7-9, the J call TRBJ2-2; D is undetermined. The CDR3 extends over 14 amino acids. The ends were cut back, 4 bases at V and 0 bases at J, with 6 bases in the middle. In germline, CDR1 is SEHNR, CDR2 FQNEAQ (reference sequence). The CDR3 loop reads CASSWGSNTGELFF. DNA of the CDR3: TGTGCCAGCAGCTGGGGATCGAACACCGGGGAGCTGTTTTTT.

Sample share makes this clonotype medium-sized. This chain links TRBV10-3 with TRBJ1-5; D is undetermined. The V and J ends lost 11 bases and 7 bases respectively, with 18 bases between them. Per the germline V gene, CDR1 is ENHRY and CDR2 is SYGVKD. The CDR3 extends over 13 amino acids. CDR3 sequence: CAHTPAPRQPQHF. CDR3 in DNA: TGTGCCCACACCCCAGCTCCCAGGCAGCCCCAGCATTTT.

This clonotype came up a few times. The V and J genes are TRBV19 and TRBJ2-3; 9 bases are a match to TRBD2. V was pared by 4 bases and J by 6 bases, with 5 bases of the junction left unmatched. Germline V lookup: CDR1 LNHDA, CDR2 SQIVND (reference sequence). The CDR3 has 14 residues. The CDR3 DNA is TGTGCCAGTAGTAGCGGGGGGGGCGGGGATACGCAGTATTTT. Translated: CASSSGGGGDTQYF.

Sample share makes this clonotype large. The chain carries TRBV30 and TRBJ2-3; 9 nucleotides line up with TRBD1. The V gene end was trimmed by 8 bases and the J gene end by 1 base; junction bases not matched to a gene: 4. The CDR3 spans 13 residues. Germline-derived CDR1 and CDR2 are GTSNPN and SVGIG (reference sequence). CDR3 DNA: TGTGCCCGACAGGGGGTAGGCACAGATACGCAGTATTTT. Encoded protein: CARQGVGTDTQYF.